This paragraph reports one T cell receptor (beta chain). TRB cDNA libraries were made by UMI-labeled 5' RACE. One entry per CDR3 protein, without DNA, is what TCRdb gives after re-calling the 5' RACE reads. The sample's table shows 45,000 to 75,000 distinct CDR3 sequences. CDR1 and CDR2 from the germline V gene are MDHEN and SYDVKM. The CDR3 has 14 amino acids. The record originates from a study of CXCR3-negative and CXCR3-positive naive CD8 T cells. Source material: naive CXCR3- CD8+ T cells from blood. The subset: CD45RO-CCR7+CD27+CD95- naive CD8+ T cells lacking CXCR3 (TNR3-). The sequence was collected from a human donor in good health. Some clones in this sample may be carry-over from other donors' samples. The genes are TRBV28 and TRBJ2-5. The CDR3 is CASSFLNHAETQYF.